This T cell receptor beta chain stems from a study of tumor and adjacent non-tumor tissue in lung cancer. Germline CDR1 is MNHEY and CDR2 is SVGEGT. CDR3 length: 14 amino acids. RNA was extracted from bulk tissue without any cell sorting. As regards this clonotype: The junction differs from germline at one of its ends, possibly a read error.

TCRbeta libraries were built with three rounds of nested PCR, modified from ARM-PCR. TCRdb re-derived calls from the multiplex PCR reads in MiXCR, one entry per CDR3 protein. The sample consists of 100,000 to 150,000 distinct CDR3 sequences, approximately 71% of them appearing once. The sample comprised lung tumor tissue. This rearrangement joins TRBV6-2 or TRBV6-3 to TRBJ1-5, with a possible D match to TRBD1 (5 bases). This clonotype originated in a man in his thirties or forties with non-small cell lung cancer. CDR3 DNA: TGTGCCAGTAGTTACACCCGGGGGAATCAGTCCCAGCATTTT. As protein: CASSYTRGNQSQHF.